One sample yielded the 16 T cell receptor beta chains listed below, sequenced in a study of shared clonotypes between healthy human individuals. Method: immunoSEQ multiplex PCR; TCRdb's copy keeps in-frame clones and lacks some. The sample carries roughly 1,600,000 clones, 97% to 99% recorded once. Sequenced sample: naive CD4+ T cells sorted from blood. Sample subset: CD45RA+ positively selected. The receptors here all came from a young man in good health.

The chain carries TRBV5-4 and TRBJ2-7, with D possibly matching TRBD2 (6 bases). V was cut by 0 bases and J by 6 bases, with 10 bases left in between. This CDR3 has 13 residues. In germline, CDR1 is SGHNT, CDR2 YYREEE (reference sequence). CDR3 sequence (DNA): TGTGCCAGCAGCTTGGGGAGGGGTCGCGAGCAGTACTTC. The encoded protein is CASSLGRGREQYF.

Notes on this clone: Other DNA sequences in the sample encode the same CDR3. The gene calls are TRBV5-1 and TRBJ2-2, with 10 bases aligning to TRBD1. Germline CDR1 SGHRS, CDR2 YFSETQ. With 4 bases clipped from V and 1 base from J, the junction kept 4 bases outside the gene matches. The length of the CDR3 is 16 residues. In DNA, the CDR3 is TGCGCCAGCAGCGACCGGGACAGGGGGAACACCGGGGAGCTGTTTTTT. Translation: CASSDRDRGNTGELFF.

V and J are TRBV27 and TRBJ2-5, with TRBD2 matching over 11 bases. CDR3 length equals 16 residues. Germline CDR1 is MNHEY and CDR2 is SMNVEV (reference sequence). The V and J ends lost 5 bases and 2 bases, in that order; junction bases with no gene match: 7. The CDR3 DNA is TGTGCCAGCAGTCCGGAGGGACTAGCGGATCAAGAGACCCAGTACTTC. Amino acid sequence: CASSPEGLADQETQYF.

The genes are TRBV5-6 and TRBJ2-7; TRBD1 is a possible D gene (5 bases). From germline, CDR1 is SGHDT and CDR2 YYEEEE. V was shortened by 2 bases and J by 2 bases, with 20 bases between the two germline ends. The CDR3 spans 17 residues. The chain's CDR3 is CASSFSLAAGLTYEQYF. CDR3 coding DNA: TGTGCCAGCAGCTTTAGTTTGGCGGCAGGGCTAACCTACGAGCAGTACTTC.

V gene TRBV11-2 combines with J gene TRBJ1-1; tentative D call: TRBD1 (6 bases). CDR1 SGHAT and CDR2 FQNNGV come from the germline V gene. The V end lost 0 bases, the J end lost 10 bases, and 15 bases lay between the germline ends. The CDR3 is 14 amino acids. As DNA, the CDR3 is TGTGCCAGCAGCTTAGAACCTACAGGGAGGGGAGCTTTCTTT. Amino acids: CASSLEPTGRGAFF.

The chain carries TRBV5-6 and TRBJ1-1; TRBD1 matches at 8 bases. Per the germline V gene, CDR1 is SGHDT and CDR2 is YYEEEE. CDR3 length: 16 amino acids. The V and J ends lost 0 bases and 1 base, in that order; junction bases with no gene match: 5. The CDR3 DNA reads TGTGCCAGCAGCTTGGTTCTGCAGGGGGCGAACACTGAAGCTTTCTTT. Protein product: CASSLVLQGANTEAFF.

Here the CDR3 DNA reads TGCGCCAGCAGCGGTCCACTAGCGGGAGTTCAAGATGAGCAGTTCTTC. Its protein product is CASSGPLAGVQDEQFF. The chain links TRBV5-1 to TRBJ2-1, with TRBD2 matching over 11 bases. Unmatched junction bases numbered 11, after V lost 4 bases and J lost 8 bases. CDR3 length equals 16 residues. Germline CDR1 is SGHRS and CDR2 is YFSETQ.

J is TRBJ2-2 and V is TRBV11-3; D may match TRBD1 or TRBD2 (5 bases each). In germline, CDR1 is SGHNT, CDR2 YENEEA. Trimming cost V 5 bases and J 7 bases, with 14 bases left between them. The CDR3 contains 14 residues. CDR3 sequence: CASSPGTGDGELFF. Written as DNA, the CDR3 is TGTGCCAGCAGCCCGGGGACCGGGGACGGGGAGCTGTTTTTT.

The V and J genes are TRBV7-9 and TRBJ2-3; 13 bases match TRBD2. V lost 1 base and J lost 4; bases outside the gene matches: 5. The CDR3 length is 17 residues. Germline V gives CDR1 SEHNR, CDR2 FQNEAQ (reference sequence). DNA for the CDR3: TGTGCCAGCAGCTTAGGGGGACTAGCGGGAATCCCAGATACGCAGTATTTT. Its protein product is CASSLGGLAGIPDTQYF.

V usage is TRBV19 and J usage is TRBJ1-3; 8 nucleotides agree with TRBD1. Germline V gene lookup returns CDR1 LNHDA and CDR2 SQIVND (reference sequence). The CDR3 totals 15 residues. Germline trimming cut 6 bases from V and 4 bases from J; bases unmatched to any gene: 8. CDR3 amino acids: CASSKGQAHGNTIYF. CDR3 DNA sequence: TGTGCCAGTAGCAAGGGACAGGCACACGGAAACACCATATATTTT.

The V call is TRBV6-5, the J call TRBJ1-3; D remains ambiguous. The CDR3 totals 14 residues. Germline V gene lookup returns CDR1 MNHEY and CDR2 SVGAGI. Trimming pared 5 bases from V and 0 bases from J, leaving 8 bases between. The DNA of the CDR3 is TGTGCCAGCAGTAAGCGGGGCTCTGGAAACACCATATATTTT. This gives the protein CASSKRGSGNTIYF.

In this sample, this clone turned up once. The chain recombines TRBV7-8 with TRBJ2-1, with TRBD1 matching 9 bases. Losses at the gene ends were 3 bases for V and 1 base for J; bases not matched to a gene: 10. CDR1 and CDR2 (germline): SGHVS, FQNEAQ. This CDR3 comprises 18 residues. CDR3 nucleotides: TGTGCCAGCAGCTTTAGGGACAGGGCTACGAGATCCTACAATGAGCAGTTCTTC. This codes for CASSFRDRATRSYNEQFF.

The gene calls are TRBV5-1 and TRBJ2-3; D not certain. Germline assignment: CDR1 SGHRS and CDR2 YFSETQ. V lost 0 bases and J lost 0, with 11 bases in between. The CDR3 is 16 amino acids. CDR3: CASSLAVESSTDTQYF. The CDR3 DNA reads as TGCGCCAGCAGCTTGGCTGTCGAATCTAGCACAGATACGCAGTATTTT.

This clone was recorded once. The chain carries TRBV6-4 and TRBJ2-2; 9 positions agree with TRBD2. After removal of 6 bases from V and 6 bases from J, the junction contained 11 bases not matched to a gene. Germline CDR1 and CDR2: MRHNA and SNTAGT. CDR3 size: 16 residues. The CDR3 loop reads CASRRIAGEGPGELFF. The CDR3 nucleotides are TGTGCCAGCAGACGTATAGCGGGAGAGGGCCCCGGGGAGCTGTTTTTT.

The chain couples TRBV2 to TRBJ1-1, with 11 bases matching TRBD1. V lost 6 bases, J lost 1 base, and 4 bases stayed unmatched. CDR1 and CDR2 from the germline V gene are SNHLY and FYNNEI. This CDR3 has 15 residues. This CDR3 reads CASSRTGGPNTEAFF. The DNA of the CDR3 is TGTGCCAGCAGCCGGACAGGGGGCCCGAACACTGAAGCTTTCTTT.

The rearrangement links TRBV7-2 to TRBJ2-7; 13 bases map to TRBD2. Germline-derived CDR1 and CDR2 are SGHTA and FQGNSA. Trimming at V came to 1 base and at J to 4 bases, leaving 7 bases not matched to a gene. The CDR3 has 17 amino acids. The CDR3, as DNA: TGTGCCAGCAGCTTAGGGCCAAGGACTAGCGGGAGTTACGAGCAGTACTTC. Its translation is CASSLGPRTSGSYEQYF.